Listed below are T cell receptor beta chains from one sample, sequenced in a study of T cell repertoires in cytomegalovirus infection. TCRdb itself ran the reads through MiXCR, one entry per CDR3 protein. The data show 180,000 or so distinct CDR3 sequences, with roughly 17% seen just once and around 27% held by the top ten. Sequencing was done on a sample of CD8+ T cells from PBMCs. Source of these receptors: a human donor in good health (CMV status not recorded). Some clones in this sample may be carry-over from other donors' samples. Each CDR3 is given with its conserved first and last residue. The D gene is left open where the match is weak. For some rows the clone size is stated as once, few or many, or as a class when expanded; others skip it.

D gene: -
clone size: -
V gene: TRBV14
J gene: TRBJ2-1
CDR3 DNA: TGTGCCAGCAGCCAAAAAACAGGGACATATAAAACTGGACAGTTCTTC
CDR3 protein: CASSQKTGTYKTGQFF

D gene: -
clone size: few
V gene: TRBV7-9
J gene: TRBJ1-1
CDR3 DNA: TGTGCCAGCAGCTCAATGACGGCAGAAATCGCGGGAACGGCTTTCTTT
CDR3 protein: CASSSMTAEIAGTAFF

D gene: TRBD2
clone size: -
V gene: TRBV20-1
J gene: TRBJ2-7
CDR3 DNA: TGCAGTGCTCGCCCTGAGCGGGAGCTCTACGAGCAGTACTTC
CDR3 protein: CSARPERELYEQYF

D gene: TRBD1
clone size: once
V gene: TRBV7-6
J gene: TRBJ2-6
CDR3 DNA: TGTGCCAGCAGCTTCAGCGGGACAGGGTTTCTTGGGGCCAACGTCCTGACTTTC
CDR3 protein: CASSFSGTGFLGANVLTF

D gene: -
clone size: -
V gene: TRBV5-6
J gene: TRBJ2-3
CDR3 DNA: TGTGCCAGCAGCCCGACTAATAACGCAGATACGCAGTATTTT
CDR3 protein: CASSPTNNADTQYF

D gene: TRBD2
clone size: few
V gene: TRBV7-6
J gene: TRBJ2-7
CDR3 DNA: TGTGCCAGCAGCTTGTGGCAGGGAGGGTCCTACGAGCAGTACTTC
CDR3 protein: CASSLWQGGSYEQYF

D gene: TRBD1
clone size: few
V gene: TRBV6-1
J gene: TRBJ1-6
CDR3 DNA: TGTGCCAGCAGTGGGGGACAGGGGGCGAATTCACCCCTCCACTTT
CDR3 protein: CASSGGQGANSPLHF

D gene: -
clone size: -
V gene: TRBV6-5
J gene: TRBJ2-1
CDR3 DNA: TGTGCCAGCAGTTACCCCACTCTATACAATGAGCAGTTCTTC
CDR3 protein: CASSYPTLYNEQFF

D gene: -
clone size: -
V gene: TRBV7-8
J gene: TRBJ1-3
CDR3 DNA: TGTGCCAGCAGCCCCCGCTATTTTACTGGAAACACCATATATTTT
CDR3 protein: CASSPRYFTGNTIYF

D gene: -
clone size: -
V gene: TRBV12-3/TRBV12-4
J gene: TRBJ2-4
CDR3 DNA: TGTGCCAGCAGTTTGGGGGAGGCCAAAAACATTCAGTACTTC
CDR3 protein: CASSLGEAKNIQYF

D gene: -
clone size: -
V gene: TRBV7-2
J gene: TRBJ2-3
CDR3 DNA: TGTGCCAGCGTCGCGGCTTTGGCGGACACAGATACGCAGTATTTT
CDR3 protein: CASVAALADTDTQYF

D gene: -
clone size: few
V gene: TRBV5-5
J gene: TRBJ2-7
CDR3 DNA: TGTGCCAGCAGCTTATCCTCTTTTTACGAGCAGTACTTC
CDR3 protein: CASSLSSFYEQYF

D gene: -
clone size: few
V gene: TRBV7-3
J gene: TRBJ2-5
CDR3 DNA: TGTGCCAGCAGCGCCAACCCCATCACTAGCCGGGTGGGTCAAGAGACCCAGTACTTC
CDR3 protein: CASSANPITSRVGQETQYF

D gene: -
clone size: few
V gene: TRBV27
J gene: TRBJ1-2
CDR3 DNA: TGTGCCAGCAGTTTAACAGGAATGGGGTTTAACTATGGCTACACCTTC
CDR3 protein: CASSLTGMGFNYGYTF

D gene: -
clone size: -
V gene: TRBV7-6
J gene: TRBJ2-5
CDR3 DNA: TGTGCCAGCAGCTTACCAGGGTGGGAGACCCAGTACTTC
CDR3 protein: CASSLPGWETQYF

D gene: TRBD2
clone size: -
V gene: TRBV11-1
J gene: TRBJ2-3
CDR3 DNA: TGTGCCAGCAGCCCCGGGTCTAGCGGGGGGACAGATACGCAGTATTTT
CDR3 protein: CASSPGSSGGTDTQYF

D gene: -
clone size: -
V gene: TRBV7-8
J gene: TRBJ1-6
CDR3 DNA: TGTGCCAGCAGCCCTGAGTACTGGGACGCGAGGCAATCACCCCTCCACTTT
CDR3 protein: CASSPEYWDARQSPLHF

D gene: TRBD2
clone size: -
V gene: TRBV20-1
J gene: TRBJ2-5
CDR3 DNA: TGCAGTGCTAGATCGAGCGGGGGGTTAATCCAAGAGACCCAGTACTTC
CDR3 protein: CSARSSGGLIQETQYF

D gene: -
clone size: -
V gene: TRBV20-1
J gene: TRBJ2-7
CDR3 DNA: TGCAGTGCTAGAGGTCAGGTAGGGGAGCAGTACTTC
CDR3 protein: CSARGQVGEQYF

D gene: TRBD2
clone size: many
V gene: TRBV7-2
J gene: TRBJ2-1
CDR3 DNA: TGTGCCAGCAGACAACCTAGCGGGGGGAGGAATGAGCAGTTCTTC
CDR3 protein: CASRQPSGGRNEQFF

D gene: TRBD1
clone size: -
V gene: TRBV4-2
J gene: TRBJ2-6
CDR3 DNA: TGTGCCAGCAGCCAAAAAAATGGAGGACAGGTGGCGGTCGGGGCCAACGTCCTGACTTTC
CDR3 protein: CASSQKNGGQVAVGANVLTF

D gene: -
clone size: few
V gene: TRBV6-2/TRBV6-3
J gene: TRBJ2-1
CDR3 DNA: TGTGCCAGCATGGGGCAGGCCGACAATGAGCAGTTCTTC
CDR3 protein: CASMGQADNEQFF

D gene: TRBD1
clone size: -
V gene: TRBV4-3
J gene: TRBJ1-4
CDR3 DNA: TGCGCCAGCAGCCAAGATAGGACAGGGGGCTATCTCGGAGCTAATGAAAAACTGTTTTTT
CDR3 protein: CASSQDRTGGYLGANEKLFF

D gene: TRBD1
clone size: few
V gene: TRBV28
J gene: TRBJ1-2
CDR3 DNA: TGTGCCAGCAGTCTCGGACAGGGGCAGGGCTACACCTTC
CDR3 protein: CASSLGQGQGYTF

D gene: TRBD1
clone size: few
V gene: TRBV12-3/TRBV12-4
J gene: TRBJ2-1
CDR3 DNA: TGTGCCAGCAGTACAGGGGGAAGCTCCTACAATGAGCAGTTCTTC
CDR3 protein: CASSTGGSSYNEQFF

D gene: -
clone size: few
V gene: TRBV29-1
J gene: TRBJ2-2
CDR3 DNA: TGCAGCGTTCTCCGGGGAACCGGGGAGCTGTTTTTT
CDR3 protein: CSVLRGTGELFF

D gene: TRBD1
clone size: few
V gene: TRBV29-1
J gene: TRBJ2-7
CDR3 DNA: TGCAGCGTGGACACCGGGACAGCCTACGAGCAGTACTTC
CDR3 protein: CSVDTGTAYEQYF

D gene: -
clone size: few
V gene: TRBV2
J gene: TRBJ2-1
CDR3 DNA: TGTGCCAGCAGGCTCCAACTCGGGGCTTTAATGAATGAGCAGTTCTTC
CDR3 protein: CASRLQLGALMNEQFF

D gene: TRBD2
clone size: few
V gene: TRBV9
J gene: TRBJ2-5
CDR3 DNA: TGTGCCAGCAGCCTCCTCGCGGGGGAACAAGAGACCCAGTACTTC
CDR3 protein: CASSLLAGEQETQYF

D gene: TRBD1
clone size: few
V gene: TRBV7-9
J gene: TRBJ2-7
CDR3 DNA: TGTGCCAGCAGGGGGAAAATAACCGGGACAGGGACCTACGAGCAGTACTTC
CDR3 protein: CASRGKITGTGTYEQYF

D gene: -
clone size: few
V gene: TRBV6-5
J gene: TRBJ2-7
CDR3 DNA: TGTGCCAGCAGTTACTCCGAGCCCGAGAACGAGCAGTACTTC
CDR3 protein: CASSYSEPENEQYF

D gene: -
clone size: few
V gene: TRBV7-9
J gene: TRBJ1-5
CDR3 DNA: TGTGCCAGCAGTTTAAACCCCAATCAGCCCCAGCATTTT
CDR3 protein: CASSLNPNQPQHF

D gene: TRBD1
clone size: -
V gene: TRBV10-3
J gene: TRBJ2-7
CDR3 DNA: TGTGCCGCAAACCCGGGACAGGAGTACGAGCAGTACTTC
CDR3 protein: CAANPGQEYEQYF

D gene: -
clone size: -
V gene: TRBV11-2
J gene: TRBJ2-1
CDR3 DNA: TGTGCCAGCAGCTTAGGGAGCGGGCCATCCTACAATGAGCAGTTCTTC
CDR3 protein: CASSLGSGPSYNEQFF

D gene: -
clone size: -
V gene: TRBV7-2
J gene: TRBJ2-3
CDR3 DNA: TGTGCCAGCAGCCAAGGGACTAGCACAGATACGCAGTATTTT
CDR3 protein: CASSQGTSTDTQYF

D gene: TRBD1
clone size: many
V gene: TRBV7-2
J gene: TRBJ1-1
CDR3 DNA: TGTGCCAGCAGCCCGATCGGACAGGGGGCGGGTACTGAAGCTTTCTTT
CDR3 protein: CASSPIGQGAGTEAFF

D gene: -
clone size: -
V gene: TRBV11-3
J gene: TRBJ2-1
CDR3 DNA: TGTGCCAGCAGCTTAGGGTTCGGCTACAATGAGCAGTTCTTC
CDR3 protein: CASSLGFGYNEQFF

D gene: -
clone size: -
V gene: TRBV7-2
J gene: TRBJ1-4
CDR3 DNA: TGTGCCAGCAGTCCGTACGGAGCTAATGAAAAACTGTTTTTT
CDR3 protein: CASSPYGANEKLFF

D gene: TRBD1
clone size: few
V gene: TRBV20-1
J gene: TRBJ1-5
CDR3 DNA: TGCAGTGCTAACACCGGGACAGGGGAGGCTCAGCCCCAGCATTTT
CDR3 protein: CSANTGTGEAQPQHF

D gene: TRBD1
clone size: few
V gene: TRBV6-2/TRBV6-3
J gene: TRBJ2-1
CDR3 DNA: TGTGCCAGCAGTTCTCCGGGACAGGGCTCCCATGAGCAGTTCTTC
CDR3 protein: CASSSPGQGSHEQFF

D gene: TRBD1
clone size: -
V gene: TRBV6-1
J gene: TRBJ2-2
CDR3 DNA: TGTGCCAGCAGGGGCCGGGACAGGAACACCGGGGAGCTGTTTTTT
CDR3 protein: CASRGRDRNTGELFF

D gene: -
clone size: few
V gene: TRBV20-1
J gene: TRBJ1-1
CDR3 DNA: TGCAGTGCAAGAGGCAGGAACACTGAAGCTTTCTTT
CDR3 protein: CSARGRNTEAFF

D gene: -
clone size: few
V gene: TRBV7-6
J gene: TRBJ1-1
CDR3 DNA: TGTGCCAGCAGCTTAGATCTGAGGCCTGAAGCTTTCTTT
CDR3 protein: CASSLDLRPEAFF

D gene: TRBD1
clone size: -
V gene: TRBV6-6
J gene: TRBJ1-1
CDR3 DNA: TGTGCCAGCAGTTACACGACAGGGGCCACTGAAGCTTTCTTT
CDR3 protein: CASSYTTGATEAFF

D gene: -
clone size: -
V gene: TRBV7-9
J gene: TRBJ1-5
CDR3 DNA: TGTGCCAGCAGCGCAGGACAGATTAGCAATCAGCCCCAGCATTTT
CDR3 protein: CASSAGQISNQPQHF

D gene: -
clone size: few
V gene: TRBV28
J gene: TRBJ1-1
CDR3 DNA: TGTGCCAGCAGTTCCTCCAGCCTAGTAGGGAAAATCCCTGAAGCTTTCTTT
CDR3 protein: CASSSSSLVGKIPEAFF

D gene: -
clone size: -
V gene: TRBV5-5
J gene: TRBJ2-3
CDR3 DNA: TGTGCCAGCAGCTGGTGGGACAGCACAGATACGCAGTATTTT
CDR3 protein: CASSWWDSTDTQYF

D gene: TRBD1
clone size: -
V gene: TRBV2
J gene: TRBJ2-7
CDR3 DNA: TGTGCCAGCACAGGACAGGGTCTAGACGAGCAGTACTTC
CDR3 protein: CASTGQGLDEQYF

D gene: TRBD2
clone size: many
V gene: TRBV7-9
J gene: TRBJ2-1
CDR3 DNA: TGTGCCAGCAGCTCGTTAGCGGGGCAGCAGTTCTTC
CDR3 protein: CASSSLAGQQFF

D gene: TRBD2
clone size: -
V gene: TRBV11-2
J gene: TRBJ2-3
CDR3 DNA: TGTGCCAGCAGCCCCCCGGGGGGAGCGGGGAACACAGATACGCAGTATTTT
CDR3 protein: CASSPPGGAGNTDTQYF

D gene: TRBD1
clone size: -
V gene: TRBV20-1
J gene: TRBJ1-2
CDR3 DNA: TGCAGTGCCTCCGGACAGGGAGTGGGTGGCTACACCTTC
CDR3 protein: CSASGQGVGGYTF

D gene: TRBD1
clone size: -
V gene: TRBV20-1
J gene: TRBJ1-5
CDR3 DNA: TGCAGTGCTTCCGATCCGGGACAGGGAATCAATCAGCCCCAGCATTTT
CDR3 protein: CSASDPGQGINQPQHF

D gene: -
clone size: -
V gene: TRBV29-1
J gene: TRBJ1-1
CDR3 DNA: TGCAGCGTTGTTGAGGCTGCCTATGAAGCTTTCTTT
CDR3 protein: CSVVEAAYEAFF

D gene: -
clone size: -
V gene: TRBV6-1
J gene: TRBJ1-1
CDR3 DNA: TGTGCCAGCTTCCTGACTCGGCCCGCCTCTCGTGAAGCTTTCTTT
CDR3 protein: CASFLTRPASREAFF

D gene: TRBD2
clone size: -
V gene: TRBV6-2/TRBV6-3
J gene: TRBJ2-5
CDR3 DNA: TGTGCCAGCAGCTACCTAGCGGGGGGACCGCAAGAGACCCAGTACTTC
CDR3 protein: CASSYLAGGPQETQYF